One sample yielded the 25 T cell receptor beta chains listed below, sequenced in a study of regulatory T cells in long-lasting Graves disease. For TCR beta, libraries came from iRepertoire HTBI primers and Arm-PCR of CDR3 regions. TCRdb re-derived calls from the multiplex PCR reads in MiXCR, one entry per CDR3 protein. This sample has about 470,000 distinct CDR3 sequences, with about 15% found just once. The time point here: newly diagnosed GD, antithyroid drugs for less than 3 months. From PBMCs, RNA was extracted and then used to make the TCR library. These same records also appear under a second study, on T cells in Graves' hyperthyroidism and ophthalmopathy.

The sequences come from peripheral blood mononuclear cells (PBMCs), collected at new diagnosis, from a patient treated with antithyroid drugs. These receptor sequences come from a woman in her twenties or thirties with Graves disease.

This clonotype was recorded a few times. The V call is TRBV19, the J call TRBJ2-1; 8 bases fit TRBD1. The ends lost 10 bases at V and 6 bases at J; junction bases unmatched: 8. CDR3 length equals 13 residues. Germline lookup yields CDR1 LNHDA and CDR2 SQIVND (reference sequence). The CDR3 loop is CATGQGLSNEQFF. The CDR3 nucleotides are TGTGCCACCGGACAGGGACTCTCCAATGAGCAGTTCTTC.

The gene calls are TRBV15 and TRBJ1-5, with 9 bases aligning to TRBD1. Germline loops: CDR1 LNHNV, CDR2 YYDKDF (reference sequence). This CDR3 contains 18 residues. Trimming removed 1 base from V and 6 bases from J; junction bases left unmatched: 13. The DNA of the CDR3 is TGTGCCACCAGCAGAGCGGAGGGGGGACAGGGTCTCGGTCAGCCCCAGCATTTT. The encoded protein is CATSRAEGGQGLGQPQHF.

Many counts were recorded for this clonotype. For the CDR3, the DNA is TGTGCCTGGAGTGAGGTCGGTGAGCAGTTCTTC. This translates into CAWSEVGEQFF. This chain uses TRBV30 with TRBJ2-1; D is uncertain. This CDR3 has 11 residues. Germline V gene data show CDR1 as GTSNPN and CDR2 as SVGIG (reference sequence). The V end lost 1 base, the J end lost 9 bases, and 7 bases lay between the germline ends. Using reference TRBV30 and TRBJ2-1 for the parts outside the CDR3, the full variable domain is SQTIHQWPATLVQPVGSPLSLECTVEGTSNPNLYWYRQAAGRGLQLLFYSVGIGQISSEVPQNLSASRPQDRQFILSSKKLLLSDSGFYLCAWSEVGEQFFGPGTRLTVL.

In nucleotides, the CDR3 is TGTGCCATCCAGGGAGCAACTAATGAAAAACTGTTTTTT. This gives the protein CAIQGATNEKLFF. The gene calls are TRBV2 and TRBJ1-4; weak D call: TRBD1 (5 bases). V was trimmed by 10 bases and J by 0 bases, leaving 9 bases between them. CDR1 is SNHLY, CDR2 FYNNEI, per germline. This CDR3 is built from 13 residues.

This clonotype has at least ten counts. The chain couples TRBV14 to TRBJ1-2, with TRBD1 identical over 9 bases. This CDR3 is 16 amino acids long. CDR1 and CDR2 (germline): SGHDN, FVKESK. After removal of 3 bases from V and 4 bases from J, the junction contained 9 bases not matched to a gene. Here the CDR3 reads CASSHSGGQGVYGYTF. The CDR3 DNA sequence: TGTGCCAGCAGCCACTCGGGGGGACAGGGCGTCTATGGCTACACCTTC.

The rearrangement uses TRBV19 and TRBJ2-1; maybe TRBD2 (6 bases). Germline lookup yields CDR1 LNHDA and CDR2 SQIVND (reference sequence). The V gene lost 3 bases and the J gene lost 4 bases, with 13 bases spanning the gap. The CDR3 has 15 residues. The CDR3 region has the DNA TGTGCCAGTAGTATTGCACCTAGCGAGTACAATGAGCAGTTCTTC. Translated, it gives CASSIAPSEYNEQFF.

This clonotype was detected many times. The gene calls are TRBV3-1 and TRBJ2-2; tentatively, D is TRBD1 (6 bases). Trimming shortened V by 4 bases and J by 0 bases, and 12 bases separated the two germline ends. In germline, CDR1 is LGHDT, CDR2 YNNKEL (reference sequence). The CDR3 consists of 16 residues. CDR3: CASSPLTGPNTGELFF. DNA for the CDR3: TGTGCCAGCAGCCCTCTGACAGGACCGAACACCGGGGAGCTGTTTTTT.

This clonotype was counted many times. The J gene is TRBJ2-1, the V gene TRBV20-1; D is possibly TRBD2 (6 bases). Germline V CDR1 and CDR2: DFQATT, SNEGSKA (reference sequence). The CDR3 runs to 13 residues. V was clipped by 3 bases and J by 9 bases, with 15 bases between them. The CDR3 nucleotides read TGCAGTGCTAGTCTAGCGTCAAAGGCTGAGCAGTTCTTC. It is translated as CSASLASKAEQFF.

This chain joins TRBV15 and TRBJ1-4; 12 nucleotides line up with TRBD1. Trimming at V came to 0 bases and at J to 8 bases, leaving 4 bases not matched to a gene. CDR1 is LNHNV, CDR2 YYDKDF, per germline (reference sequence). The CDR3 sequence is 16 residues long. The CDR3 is CATSRDPGTGGEKLFF. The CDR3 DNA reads TGTGCCACCAGCAGAGACCCCGGGACAGGGGGCGAAAAACTGTTTTTT.

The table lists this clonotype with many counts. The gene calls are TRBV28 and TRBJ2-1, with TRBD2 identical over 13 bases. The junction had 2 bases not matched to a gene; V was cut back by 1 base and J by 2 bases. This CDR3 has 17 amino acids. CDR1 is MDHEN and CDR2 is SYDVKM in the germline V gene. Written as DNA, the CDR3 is TGTGCCAGCAGTTTATCACTAGCGGGAGGGCCCTACAATGAGCAGTTCTTC. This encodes CASSLSLAGGPYNEQFF.

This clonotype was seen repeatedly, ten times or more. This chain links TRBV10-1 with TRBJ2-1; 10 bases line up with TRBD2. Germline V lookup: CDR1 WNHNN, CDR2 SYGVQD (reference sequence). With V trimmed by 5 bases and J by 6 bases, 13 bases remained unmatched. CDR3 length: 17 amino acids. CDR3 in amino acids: CASSRGASGRVGNEQFF. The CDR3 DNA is TGCGCCAGCAGTAGAGGGGCTAGCGGGAGAGTGGGCAATGAGCAGTTCTTC.

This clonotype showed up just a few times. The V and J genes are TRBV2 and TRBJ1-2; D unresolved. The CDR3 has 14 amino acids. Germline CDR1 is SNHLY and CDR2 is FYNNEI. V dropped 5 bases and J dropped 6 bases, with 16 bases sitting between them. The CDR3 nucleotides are TGTGCCAGCAGTCATAGCCCGACATTGGATGGCTACACCTTC. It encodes CASSHSPTLDGYTF.

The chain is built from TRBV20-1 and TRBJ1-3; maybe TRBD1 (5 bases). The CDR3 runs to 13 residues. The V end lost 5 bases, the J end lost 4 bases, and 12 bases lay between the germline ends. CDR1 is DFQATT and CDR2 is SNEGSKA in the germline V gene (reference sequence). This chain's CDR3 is CSAPFGGGNTIYF. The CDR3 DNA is TGCAGTGCTCCATTCGGGGGGGGAAACACCATATATTTT.

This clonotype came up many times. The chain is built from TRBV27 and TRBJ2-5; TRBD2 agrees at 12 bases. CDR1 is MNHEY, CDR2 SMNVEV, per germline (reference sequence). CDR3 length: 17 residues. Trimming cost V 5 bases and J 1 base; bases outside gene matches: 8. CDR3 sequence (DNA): TGTGCCAGCAGTAACACCGGACTAGCGGGGCTCCAAGAGACCCAGTACTTC. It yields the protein CASSNTGLAGLQETQYF.

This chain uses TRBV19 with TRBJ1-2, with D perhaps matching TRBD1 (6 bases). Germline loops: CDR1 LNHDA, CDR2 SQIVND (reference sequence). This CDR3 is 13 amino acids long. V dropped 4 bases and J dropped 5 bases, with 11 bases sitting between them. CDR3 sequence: CASSRPGEYGYTF. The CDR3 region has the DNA TGTGCCAGTAGTAGGCCAGGGGAGTATGGCTACACCTTC.

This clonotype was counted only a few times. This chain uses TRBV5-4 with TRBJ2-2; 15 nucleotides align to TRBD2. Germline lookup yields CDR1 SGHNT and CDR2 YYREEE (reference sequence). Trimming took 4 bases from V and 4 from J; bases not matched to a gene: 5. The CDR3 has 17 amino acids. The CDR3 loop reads CASSGLAGGPSTGELFF. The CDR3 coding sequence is TGTGCCAGCAGCGGACTAGCGGGAGGGCCATCCACCGGGGAGCTGTTTTTT.

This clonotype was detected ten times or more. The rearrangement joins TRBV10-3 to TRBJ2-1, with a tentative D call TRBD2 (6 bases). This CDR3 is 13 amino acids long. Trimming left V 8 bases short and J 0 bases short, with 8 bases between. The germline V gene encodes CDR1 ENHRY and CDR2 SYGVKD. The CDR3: CAIRGSSYNEQFF. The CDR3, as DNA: TGTGCCATCCGGGGGAGCTCCTACAATGAGCAGTTCTTC.

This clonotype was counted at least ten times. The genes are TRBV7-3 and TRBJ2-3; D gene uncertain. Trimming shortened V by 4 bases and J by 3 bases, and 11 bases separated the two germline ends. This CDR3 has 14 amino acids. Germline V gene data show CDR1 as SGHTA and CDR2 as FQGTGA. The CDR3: CASSSTDETDTQYF. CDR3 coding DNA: TGTGCCAGCAGCTCCACCGACGAAACAGATACGCAGTATTTT.

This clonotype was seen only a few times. This CDR3 is CASSLNLGDDTIYF. The CDR3 coding sequence is TGCGCCAGCAGCTTGAATTTGGGGGATGACACCATATATTTT. The genes are TRBV5-1 and TRBJ1-3; D perhaps matches TRBD1 (5 bases). The CDR3 contains 14 residues. With 1 base removed from V and 8 bases from J, the gap between germline ends came to 13 bases. The germline CDR1 and CDR2 sequences are SGHRS and YFSETQ.

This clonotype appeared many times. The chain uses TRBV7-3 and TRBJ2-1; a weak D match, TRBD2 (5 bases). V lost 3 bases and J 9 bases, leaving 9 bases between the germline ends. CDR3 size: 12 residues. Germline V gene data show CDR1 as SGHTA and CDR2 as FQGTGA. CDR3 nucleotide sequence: TGTGCCAGCAGCTTTGAGGGAAGTGAGCAGTTCTTC. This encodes CASSFEGSEQFF.

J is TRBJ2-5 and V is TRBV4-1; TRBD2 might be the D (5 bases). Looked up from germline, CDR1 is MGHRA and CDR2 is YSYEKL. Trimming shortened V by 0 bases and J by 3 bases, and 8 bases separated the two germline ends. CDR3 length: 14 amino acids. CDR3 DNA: TGCGCCAGCAGCCAAGAAGGACTGGAAGAGACCCAGTACTTC. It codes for CASSQEGLEETQYF.

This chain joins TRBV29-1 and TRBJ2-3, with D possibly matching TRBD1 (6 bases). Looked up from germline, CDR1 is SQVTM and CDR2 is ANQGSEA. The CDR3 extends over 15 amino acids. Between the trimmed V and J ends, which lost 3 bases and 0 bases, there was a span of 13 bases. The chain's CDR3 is CSVDPQGSSTDTQYF. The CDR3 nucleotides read TGCAGCGTTGACCCACAGGGATCTAGCACAGATACGCAGTATTTT.

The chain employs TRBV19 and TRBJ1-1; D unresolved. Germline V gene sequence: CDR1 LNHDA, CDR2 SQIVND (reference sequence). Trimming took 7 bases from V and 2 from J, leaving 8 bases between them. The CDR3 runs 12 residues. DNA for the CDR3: TGTGCCAGTATAGCAGGTAACACTGAAGCTTTCTTT. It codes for CASIAGNTEAFF.

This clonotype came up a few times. CDR3 protein: CSVESGDTQYF. CDR3 in DNA: TGCAGCGTTGAATCAGGAGATACGCAGTATTTT. The J gene is TRBJ2-3, the V gene TRBV29-1; no reliable D call. The CDR3 has 11 residues. The germline CDR1 and CDR2 sequences are SQVTM and ANQGSEA. V shed 2 bases and J shed 5 bases, with 5 bases lying between them.

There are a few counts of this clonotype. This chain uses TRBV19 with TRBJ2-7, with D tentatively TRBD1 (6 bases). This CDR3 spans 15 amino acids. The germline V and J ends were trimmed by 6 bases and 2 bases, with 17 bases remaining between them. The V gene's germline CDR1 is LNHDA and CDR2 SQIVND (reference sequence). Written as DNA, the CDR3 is TGTGCCAGTAGCCCTTATTCGGACAGCCCCTACGAGCAGTACTTC. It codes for CASSPYSDSPYEQYF.